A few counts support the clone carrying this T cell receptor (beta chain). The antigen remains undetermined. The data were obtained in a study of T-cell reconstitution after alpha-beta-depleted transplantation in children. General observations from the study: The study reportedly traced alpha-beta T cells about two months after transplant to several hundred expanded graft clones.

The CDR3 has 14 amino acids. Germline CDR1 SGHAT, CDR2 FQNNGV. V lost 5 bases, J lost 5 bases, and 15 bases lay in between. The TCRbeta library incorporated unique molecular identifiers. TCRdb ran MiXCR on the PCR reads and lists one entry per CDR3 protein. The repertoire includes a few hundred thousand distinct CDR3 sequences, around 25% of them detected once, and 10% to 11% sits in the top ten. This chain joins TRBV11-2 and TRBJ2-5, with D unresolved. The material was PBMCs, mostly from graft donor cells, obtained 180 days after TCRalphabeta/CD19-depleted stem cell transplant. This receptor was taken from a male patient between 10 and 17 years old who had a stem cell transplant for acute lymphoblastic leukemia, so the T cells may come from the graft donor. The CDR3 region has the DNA TGTGCCAGCAGCCTTTATGATCAGTCGGAGACCCAGTACTTC. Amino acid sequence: CASSLYDQSETQYF.